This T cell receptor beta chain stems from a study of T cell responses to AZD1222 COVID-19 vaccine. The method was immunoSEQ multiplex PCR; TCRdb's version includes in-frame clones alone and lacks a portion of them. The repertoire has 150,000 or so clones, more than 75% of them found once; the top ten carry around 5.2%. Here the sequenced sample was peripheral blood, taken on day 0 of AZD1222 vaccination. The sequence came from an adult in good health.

The CDR3 DNA reads TGTGCCAGCAGCTTGGAGGCCTTGGGGGCTTTCTTT. Its translation is CASSLEALGAFF. The chain has TRBV5-5 and TRBJ1-1; no definite D call. Germline-derived CDR1 and CDR2 are SGHKS and YYEKEE (reference sequence). There are 12 residues in the CDR3. Trimming stripped 0 bases from V and 11 bases from J, with 11 bases between.